The clone carrying this T cell receptor (beta chain) appeared once. It may be a read error: a sequence one base away is much more abundant. This record belongs to a study of Graves' ophthalmopathy and Graves' hyperthyroidism. RNA transcripts served as template for amplifying TCR beta CDR3 sequences. After a first-round RT-PCR with HTBI primers, a second-round multiplex PCR was run. TCRdb passed the multiplex PCR reads through MiXCR, listing each CDR3 protein once. The sample records about 740,000 distinct CDR3 sequences, 40% being singletons. V was clipped by 6 bases and J by 4 bases; unmatched bases: 3. CDR1 SNHLY and CDR2 FYNNEI come from the germline V gene. The CDR3 covers 14 residues.

V usage is TRBV2 and J usage is TRBJ1-2, with 12 bases fitting TRBD1. The TCR comes from an adult man with Graves' ophthalmopathy. The source material was peripheral blood. As DNA, the CDR3 is TGTGCCAGCAGGGGACAGGGGGCGGCCTATGGCTACACCTTC. Residues: CASRGQGAAYGYTF. Full variable domain (outside the CDR3, taken from reference TRBV2 and TRBJ1-2): EPEVTQTPSHQVTQMGQEVILRCVPISNHLYFYWYRQILGQKVEFLVSFYNNEISEKSEIFDDQFSVERPDGSNFTLKIRSTKLEDSAMYFCASRGQGAAYGYTFGSGTRLTVV.